This is a list of T cell receptor beta chains from one sample in a study of T cell clonotyping in hematopoietic cell transplantation. The assay was immunoSEQ multiplex PCR, and TCRdb's table has in-frame clones only and misses some. The table records about 41,000 clones, approximately 95% of them present only once. The sequenced sample consisted of peripheral blood mononuclear cells. These receptors were taken from a man aged 25-40 years in good health. Some clones in this sample may be carry-over from other donors' samples. CDR3s include the opening cysteine and the closing phenylalanine or tryptophan. Each record gives: D gene, clone size, J gene, V gene, CDR3 DNA, CDR3 protein. The D gene is left open where the match is weak. The size field is filled for only some rows; it gives once, few, many or a size class.

-,once,TRBJ2-7,TRBV5-6,TGTGCCAGCAGCCTAGCCTCGGGATACGAGCAGTACTTC,CASSLASGYEQYF
-,-,TRBJ1-5,TRBV6-1,TGTGCCAGCAGTGAAGCGGCAGGGAGCGGTCAGCCCCAGCATTTT,CASSEAAGSGQPQHF
TRBD2,-,TRBJ2-2,TRBV11-3,TGTGCCAGCAGCTGGAGCGGGGGCCTGGGCACCGGGGAGCTGTTTTTT,CASSWSGGLGTGELFF
TRBD1,-,TRBJ2-7,TRBV4-3,TGCGCCAGCAGCCAAGAAAGGGGGCGCTACGAGCAGTACTTC,CASSQERGRYEQYF
-,-,TRBJ2-6,TRBV7-9,TGTGCCAGCGGGGATTCAAGGGACTCTGGGGCCAACGTCCTGACTTTC,CASGDSRDSGANVLTF
-,-,TRBJ1-5,TRBV18,TGTGCCAGCTCACCACTCAATTCAGGTAGCAATCAGCCCCAGCATTTT,CASSPLNSGSNQPQHF
TRBD1,-,TRBJ1-5,TRBV11-2,TGTGCCAGCAGCTTCGACAGGGCAGGTCAGCCCCAGCATTTT,CASSFDRAGQPQHF
-,-,TRBJ1-2,TRBV5-1,TGCGCCAGCAGCTTTGACAGTAACTATGGCTACACCTTC,CASSFDSNYGYTF
TRBD2,-,TRBJ2-7,TRBV11-2,TGTGCCAGCAGCCCATCGATACCGGGAGGGCCGGGGGAGCAGTACTTC,CASSPSIPGGPGEQYF
TRBD1,-,TRBJ2-1,TRBV4-1,TGCGCCAGCAGCCATAAACAGGGGCCCTTCGGGGAGCAGTTCTTC,CASSHKQGPFGEQFF
TRBD1,-,TRBJ2-3,TRBV4-2,TGTGCCAGCGGCCAGGCCGGGACAGGGGGCACAGATACGCAGTATTTT,CASGQAGTGGTDTQYF
TRBD2,-,TRBJ2-3,TRBV12-5,TGTGCTAGTGGTAACACAGCGGGGACCGACACAGATACGCAGTATTTT,CASGNTAGTDTDTQYF
-,once,TRBJ2-2,TRBV11-2,TGTGCCAGCAGCCGGCTCGGCAGGGGAACCACCGGGGAGCTGTTTTTT,CASSRLGRGTTGELFF
-,-,TRBJ2-7,TRBV2,TGTGCCAGCAGTGAAGGAGGGGGAACCTACGAGCAGTACTTC,CASSEGGGTYEQYF
-,-,TRBJ1-5,TRBV6-5,TGTGCCAGCAGTACAGTCTCGAGTCAGCCCCAGCATTTT,CASSTVSSQPQHF
TRBD2,-,TRBJ2-1,TRBV11-1,TGTGCCAGCAGCTTAGGGACTAGCGGGGTTGTAGGACAGCAGTTCTTC,CASSLGTSGVVGQQFF
TRBD1,-,TRBJ1-2,TRBV11-2,TGTGCCAGCAGACGGCAGGGGGCGACGGGCTACACCTTC,CASRRQGATGYTF
-,-,TRBJ2-1,TRBV9,TGTGCCAGCAGCCCCTCATTGCGGGCCTACAATGAGCAGTTCTTC,CASSPSLRAYNEQFF
-,-,TRBJ2-2,TRBV5-5,TGTGCCAGCAGTCTTCTCGTTAACACCGGGGAGCTGTTTTTT,CASSLLVNTGELFF
-,-,TRBJ1-4,TRBV12-5,TGTGCTAGTGCCTCCCCAGGGGCGGCCGAAAAACTGTTTTTT,CASASPGAAEKLFF
-,-,TRBJ1-1,TRBV5-1,TGCGCCAGCAGCTTGATAGGGGCTGAAGCTTTCTTT,CASSLIGAEAFF
TRBD2,-,TRBJ2-7,TRBV27,TGTGCCAGCAGCCCCGGGCAGCGGGACTCCTACGAGCAGTACTTC,CASSPGQRDSYEQYF
-,-,TRBJ2-5,TRBV7-6,TGTGCCAGCAGCTTAGCAGGCCCGCCCCAAGAGACCCAGTACTTC,CASSLAGPPQETQYF
-,-,TRBJ2-7,TRBV5-1,TGCGCCAGCAGCTCATCCTACGAGCAGTACTTC,CASSSSYEQYF
-,once,TRBJ2-5,TRBV28,TGTGCCAGCAGTTTGCAGGTGGTGGGCGCTGTCCACTTC,CASSLQVVGAVHF
-,-,TRBJ2-1,TRBV19,TGTGCCAGTAGTATTAGGGGGAGGGCCTATCTGAATGAGCAGTTCTTC,CASSIRGRAYLNEQFF
-,-,TRBJ1-4,TRBV7-6,TGTGCCAGCAGCCCCATGGAAACAAATGAAAAACTGTTTTTT,CASSPMETNEKLFF
-,once,TRBJ2-5,TRBV7-9,TGTGCCAGCAGCTTAGCGCTGACAGTCCAAAGGGAGACCCAGTACTTC,CASSLALTVQRETQYF
-,-,TRBJ1-2,TRBV7-6,TGTGCCAGCAGCGCGAGACCGGAGGAGTCGGGCTACACCTTC,CASSARPEESGYTF
TRBD1,-,TRBJ1-5,TRBV19,TGTGCCAGTAGTAGGACAGGTTATAACCAGCTGACGCATTTT,CASSRTGYNQLTHF
-,once,TRBJ1-1,TRBV7-6,TGTGCCAGCAGCCTGGACAAGAACACTGAAGCTTTCTTT,CASSLDKNTEAFF
-,-,TRBJ1-5,TRBV10-3,TGTGCCATCAGTGGGGACGGCTACAATCAGCCCCAGCATTTT,CAISGDGYNQPQHF
-,-,TRBJ1-2,TRBV5-8,TGTGCCAGCAGGTTGCAGGGAGACGGCTACACCTTC,CASRLQGDGYTF
TRBD1,once,TRBJ2-2,TRBV9,TGTGCCAGCAGCGCGCCGGGGACAGCCATGGCGGGGGAGCTGTTTTTT,CASSAPGTAMAGELFF
TRBD1,-,TRBJ1-2,TRBV15,TGTGCCACCAGCCCGCCTTCAGGGGGACAGATAAACTATGGCTACACCTTC,CATSPPSGGQINYGYTF
-,-,TRBJ1-2,TRBV7-9,TGTGCCAGCAGCTGGGACGGGGCAGGGAATGGTGGCTACACCTTC,CASSWDGAGNGGYTF
-,-,TRBJ2-1,TRBV11-1,TGTGCCAGCAGCTCCGGTGGGGGTATCAATGAGCAGTTCTTC,CASSSGGGINEQFF
TRBD2,-,TRBJ2-2,TRBV5-4,TGTGCCAGCAGCTTGGGGGGACTACAACTGACCGGGGAGCTGTTTTTT,CASSLGGLQLTGELFF